These T cell receptor beta chains were read from a single sample in a study of T cell responses to AZD1222 COVID-19 vaccine. TCRdb keeps only in-frame clones here, not all; method: immunoSEQ multiplex PCR. The profile covers nearly 35,000 clones, with more than 75% appearing a single time and approximately 10% taken by the ten largest. The material sequenced was peripheral blood, taken 28 days after the second AZD1222 dose. These receptors came from an adult who received the AZD1222 COVID-19 vaccine. Each CDR3 is given with its conserved first and last residue. The order of the fields is V gene, D gene, J gene, CDR3 length, clone size, CDR3 protein, CDR3 DNA. The D gene is left open where the match is weak. A clone size is listed for some rows: how often the clone was seen (once, few, many), or a class if it is expanded.

TRBV7-6	.	TRBJ2-5	14	.	CASSLGTARETQYF	TGTGCCAGCAGCTTAGGGACGGCCCGAGAGACCCAGTACTTC
TRBV5-8	.	TRBJ2-1	20	.	CASSYVTLVARLGSYNEQFF	TGTGCCAGCAGCTACGTCACTCTTGTTGCTAGATTGGGCTCCTACAATGAGCAGTTCTTC
TRBV5-1	TRBD2	TRBJ2-5	16	once	CASKRRSGEGEETQYF	TGCGCCAGCAAGAGGAGGAGCGGGGAAGGGGAAGAGACCCAGTACTTC
TRBV5-4	.	TRBJ1-3	17	.	CASHPSVGPISGNTIYF	TGTGCCAGCCACCCTTCAGTTGGTCCTATCTCTGGAAACACCATATATTTT
TRBV9	TRBD2	TRBJ2-6	17	.	CASSVWASGSGANVLTF	TGTGCCAGCAGCGTTTGGGCTAGCGGCTCTGGGGCCAACGTCCTGACTTTC
TRBV6-6	.	TRBJ2-7	12	.	CASSQGTYEQYF	TGTGCCAGCAGCCAAGGTACCTACGAGCAGTACTTC
TRBV18	TRBD2	TRBJ2-7	14	once	CASSQGTSGYEQYF	TGTGCCAGCTCACAAGGGACTAGCGGTTACGAGCAGTACTTC
TRBV12-3/TRBV12-4	.	TRBJ2-5	13	.	CASSPRQGETQYF	TGTGCCAGCAGTCCCCGACAAGGGGAGACCCAGTACTTC
TRBV19	TRBD2	TRBJ2-7	13	.	CASSGSGRDEQYF	TGTGCCAGTAGTGGTAGCGGGAGAGACGAGCAGTACTTC
TRBV19	.	TRBJ2-7	13	.	CASSPHLGPEQYF	TGTGCCAGTAGTCCCCACCTCGGGCCCGAGCAGTACTTC
TRBV6-5	.	TRBJ2-3	13	.	CASSYTMTDTQYF	TGTGCCAGCAGTTACACTATGACAGATACGCAGTATTTT
TRBV2	.	TRBJ2-5	14	once	CAGSEGRQQETQYF	TGTGCCGGGAGCGAGGGGAGACAGCAAGAGACCCAGTACTTC
TRBV6-5	.	TRBJ1-2	14	.	CASSLQGLGYGYTF	TGTGCCAGCAGCCTCCAGGGCCTGGGCTATGGCTACACCTTC
TRBV27	.	TRBJ1-5	15	.	CASSSSDGVTQPQHF	TGTGCCAGCAGTTCGAGTGACGGGGTTACACAGCCCCAGCATTTT
TRBV7-9	.	TRBJ2-5	17	.	CASSSRGSAASQETQYF	TGTGCCAGCAGCTCAAGGGGGTCCGCAGCTAGCCAAGAGACCCAGTACTTC
TRBV5-1	.	TRBJ2-2	14	.	CASRGLGSTGELFF	TGCGCCAGCAGAGGGTTAGGGAGCACCGGGGAGCTGTTTTTT
TRBV3-1/TRBV3-2	.	TRBJ1-1	14	.	CASSQTGGSTEAFF	TGTGCCAGCAGCCAAACCGGGGGTTCCACTGAAGCTTTCTTT
TRBV7-9	.	TRBJ2-3	15	.	CASSLEGYKADTQYF	TGTGCCAGCAGCTTGGAGGGGTATAAGGCAGATACGCAGTATTTT
TRBV3-1/TRBV3-2	.	TRBJ2-7	13	once	CASSQDLSYEQYF	TGTGCCAGCAGCCAAGATCTCAGTTACGAGCAGTACTTC
TRBV6-4	.	TRBJ2-2	12	.	CASSAGSGELFF	TGTGCCAGCAGCGCGGGGTCCGGGGAGCTGTTTTTT
TRBV7-2	TRBD1	TRBJ1-6	14	.	CASSLGDRLSPLHF	TGTGCCAGCAGCTTAGGGGACAGGCTTTCACCCCTCCACTTT
TRBV5-1	TRBD2	TRBJ2-5	16	.	CASSLLAGGPQETQYF	TGCGCCAGCAGCTTACTAGCGGGGGGGCCCCAAGAGACCCAGTACTTC
TRBV4-1	TRBD1	TRBJ2-7	15	.	CASSQVGQGDYEQYF	TGCGCCAGCAGCCAAGTGGGACAGGGGGACTACGAGCAGTACTTC
TRBV24-1	.	TRBJ1-2	14	.	CATSDFGPNYGYTF	TGTGCCACCAGTGATTTCGGTCCTAACTATGGCTACACCTTC
TRBV19	.	TRBJ1-2	13	.	CASSLGPNYGYTF	TGTGCCAGTAGTCTGGGACCTAACTATGGCTACACCTTC
TRBV12-3/TRBV12-4	TRBD1	TRBJ1-3	13	.	CASSLSRGSTIYF	TGTGCCAGCAGTTTATCCAGGGGGAGCACCATATATTTT
TRBV3-1/TRBV3-2	.	TRBJ1-1	13	.	CASSQRSNTEAFF	TGTGCCAGCAGCCAAAGGTCCAATACTGAAGCTTTCTTT
TRBV19	.	TRBJ1-1	13	.	CASSIGQNTEAFF	TGTGCCAGTAGTATAGGCCAGAACACTGAAGCTTTCTTT
TRBV7-2	TRBD2	TRBJ2-1	16	.	CASSNGVAGGWNEQFF	TGTGCCAGCAGCAACGGGGTAGCGGGAGGGTGGAATGAGCAGTTCTTC
TRBV30	.	TRBJ1-6	13	.	CAWGESYNSPLHF	TGTGCCTGGGGGGAATCCTATAATTCACCCCTCCACTTT
TRBV18	.	TRBJ1-1	15	.	CASSPLTTGNTEAFF	TGTGCCAGCTCACCACTCACTACGGGGAACACTGAAGCTTTCTTT
TRBV4-1	TRBD2	TRBJ2-3	16	.	CASSQIAGGPLDTQYF	TGCGCCAGCAGCCAGATAGCGGGGGGGCCGTTAGATACGCAGTATTTT
TRBV30	TRBD1	TRBJ1-1	13	.	CAWSVPGGTEAFF	TGTGCCTGGAGTGTCCCAGGGGGCACTGAAGCTTTCTTT
TRBV29-1	.	TRBJ2-5	11	once	CSVLPKETQYF	TGCAGCGTTCTCCCCAAGGAGACCCAGTACTTC